The 30 T cell receptor beta chains presented below share a single source sample, sequenced in a study of T cells in localized non-small cell lung cancer. TCRdb keeps only in-frame clones here, not all; method: immunoSEQ multiplex PCR. Of about 1,700 clones in the sample, around a quarter were seen once. The sample here was normal lung tissue next to the tumor, taken before any cancer treatment. These receptors all stem from a female donor of 60 years or more with stage I lung adenocarcinoma.

This clone was detected only a few times. This sequence joins TRBV11-3 and TRBJ2-2; D tentatively fits TRBD1 or TRBD2 (5 bases each). There are 14 residues in the CDR3. Germline CDR1 and CDR2: SGHNT and YENEEA. Between the trimmed V and J ends, which lost 1 base and 6 bases, there was a span of 9 bases. Written as DNA, the CDR3 is TGTGCCAGCAGCTTAGGGGGGTCGGCCGGGGAGCTGTTTTTT. This codes for CASSLGGSAGELFF. The complete variable domain, with remaining parts taken from reference TRBV11-3 and TRBJ2-2, reads EAGVVQSPRYKIIEKKQPVAFWCNPISGHNTLYWYLQNLGQGPELLIRYENEEAVDDSQLPKDRFSAERLKGVDSTLKIQPAELGDSAVYLCASSLGGSAGELFFGEGSRLTVL.

A few counts support this clone. The chain joins TRBV11-3 to TRBJ2-7; possible D gene TRBD2, 6 bases. Per the germline V gene, CDR1 is SGHNT and CDR2 is YENEEA. Trimming left V 8 bases short and J 5 bases short, with 19 bases between. The CDR3 totals 14 residues. The CDR3 spells CASRHRERKDEQYF. The CDR3 DNA follows: TGTGCCAGCCGGCATCGGGAGAGGAAGGACGAGCAGTACTTC.

The V call is TRBV19, the J call TRBJ2-7; the D is unclear. Trimming took off 5 bases at V and 0 bases at J, with 8 bases between the two ends. From germline, CDR1 is LNHDA and CDR2 SQIVND (reference sequence). This CDR3 region has 13 residues. The CDR3 spells CASSVRISYEQYF. The CDR3 coding sequence is TGTGCCAGTAGTGTCAGAATCTCCTACGAGCAGTACTTC. Using reference TRBV19 and TRBJ2-7 for the parts outside the CDR3, the full variable domain is DGGITQSPKYLFRKEGQNVTLSCEQNLNHDAMYWYRQDPGQGLRLIYYSQIVNDFQKGDIAEGYSVSREKKESFPLTVTSAQKNPTAFYLCASSVRISYEQYFGPGTRLTVT.

The CDR3 DNA reads as TGTGCCAGCTCACCCCCAGGACAGGGCGGAGAGACCCAGTACTTC. Translating it yields CASSPPGQGGETQYF. The chain employs TRBV18 and TRBJ2-5, with 8 bases that match TRBD1. Per the germline V gene, CDR1 is KGHSH and CDR2 is LQKENI. This CDR3 is 15 amino acids long. The J segment lost 4 bases and the V segment lost 3 bases, leaving 7 bases of the junction unmatched.

The chain carries TRBV9 and TRBJ2-7; D gene ambiguous. Germline CDR1 reads SGDLS; CDR2 reads YYNGEE. V was cut by 5 bases and J by 2 bases, with 11 bases left in between. The CDR3 spans 13 residues. CDR3 sequence reads: CASSLQGPYEQYF. The DNA for the CDR3 is TGTGCCAGCAGTCTACAAGGCCCCTACGAGCAGTACTTC.

Within the sample, this clone is hyperexpanded. The rearrangement links TRBV6-8 to TRBJ1-1; 10 bases map to TRBD1. V was pared by 7 bases and J by 3 bases, with 5 bases of the junction left unmatched. This CDR3 is 14 amino acids long. CDR1 is MNHGY and CDR2 is SAAAGT in the germline V gene. The CDR3 DNA follows: TGTGCCAGCACTGAGGACAGGGGGGACACTGAAGCTTTCTTT. Encoded protein: CASTEDRGDTEAFF.

CDR3: CASTVDGLTTEAFF. Here the CDR3 DNA reads TGTGCCAGCACCGTCGACGGTTTGACCACTGAAGCTTTCTTT. V is TRBV28 and J is TRBJ1-1, with D uncertain. The CDR3 extends over 14 amino acids. V was shortened by 7 bases and J by 4 bases, with 16 bases between the two germline ends. CDR1 MDHEN and CDR2 SYDVKM come from the germline V gene.

Only a few counts were recorded for this clone. The chain joins TRBV19 to TRBJ1-1, with 9 bases fitting TRBD1. J was trimmed by 1 base and V by 6 bases; bases with no gene match: 9. Germline CDR1 LNHDA, CDR2 SQIVND (reference sequence). The CDR3 contains 16 residues. CDR3 region: CASSSRTGEKNTEAFF. The CDR3 DNA reads as TGTGCCAGTAGCTCCCGGACAGGGGAAAAGAACACTGAAGCTTTCTTT.

The V call is TRBV18, the J call TRBJ1-3; D gene uncertain. The CDR3 sequence is 15 residues long. Germline V gene lookup returns CDR1 KGHSH and CDR2 LQKENI. V was trimmed by 3 bases and J by 2 bases, leaving 11 bases between them. The CDR3 protein is CASSPTVVPGNTIYF. In DNA, the CDR3 is TGTGCCAGCTCACCCACAGTGGTCCCTGGAAACACCATATATTTT.

There are a few counts of this clone. The chain joins TRBV29-1 to TRBJ1-1; no firm D call. V shed 7 bases and J shed 2 bases, with 11 bases lying between them. CDR1 SQVTM and CDR2 ANQGSEA come from the germline V gene. This CDR3 is 12 amino acids long. The CDR3 DNA sequence: TGCAGCGCTGGGGAAGGAAACACTGAAGCTTTCTTT. Amino acid sequence: CSAGEGNTEAFF.

The rearrangement joins TRBV18 to TRBJ2-5, with 8 nucleotides matching TRBD1. Germline CDR1 and CDR2: KGHSH and LQKENI. This CDR3 contains 15 residues. J lost 5 bases, V lost 0 bases, and 5 bases had no gene match. The CDR3 here is CASSPPQGARETQYF. Written as DNA, the CDR3 is TGTGCCAGCTCACCACCGCAGGGGGCAAGGGAGACCCAGTACTTC.

This sequence joins TRBV11-3 and TRBJ1-4, with D possibly being TRBD1 (6 bases). The CDR3 loop spans 15 amino acids. V lost 2 bases, J lost 3 bases, and 10 bases lay in between. Germline V lookup: CDR1 SGHNT, CDR2 YENEEA. The chain's CDR3 is CASSLRGDPNEKLFF. CDR3 bases: TGTGCCAGCAGCTTAAGGGGGGACCCTAATGAAAAACTGTTTTTT. The full variable domain, rest sourced from reference TRBV11-3 and TRBJ1-4, is EAGVVQSPRYKIIEKKQPVAFWCNPISGHNTLYWYLQNLGQGPELLIRYENEEAVDDSQLPKDRFSAERLKGVDSTLKIQPAELGDSAVYLCASSLRGDPNEKLFFGSGTQLSVL.

This clone rates as medium-sized (0.01 to 0.1%). The chain combines TRBV28 with TRBJ2-1, with D possibly TRBD2 on 6 matching bases. Germline values: CDR1 MDHEN, CDR2 SYDVKM. The CDR3 covers 12 residues. Trimming stripped 3 bases from V and 10 bases from J, with 10 bases between. CDR3 protein: CASSFWGREQFF. CDR3 DNA sequence: TGTGCCAGCAGTTTTTGGGGGAGGGAGCAGTTCTTC.

This clone has just a few counts. V and J are TRBV6-8 and TRBJ2-2, with 8 nucleotides matching TRBD1. The V segment lost 8 bases and the J segment 7 bases; nucleotides outside the gene matches: 3. The CDR3 runs 12 residues. Germline values: CDR1 MNHGY, CDR2 SAAAGT. CDR3 sequence reads: CASGQGLGELFF. The CDR3 region has the DNA TGTGCCAGCGGACAGGGACTCGGGGAGCTGTTTTTT.

This clone is termed medium-sized. J is TRBJ2-3 and V is TRBV9; TRBD2 aligns across 9 bases. This CDR3 has 17 amino acids. J lost 2 bases, V lost 4 bases, and 11 bases had no gene match. CDR1 and CDR2 (germline): SGDLS, YYNGEE. The CDR3 is CASSSEFSGGSTDTQYF. The DNA of the CDR3 is TGTGCCAGCAGCTCCGAATTTAGCGGGGGCTCCACAGATACGCAGTATTTT.

This clone was observed a handful of times. CDR3 sequence reads: CASSYGLSSGANVLTF. Here the CDR3 DNA reads TGTGCCAGCAGTTACGGCCTCAGCTCTGGGGCCAACGTCCTGACTTTC. The J gene is TRBJ2-6, the V gene TRBV6-8; D not resolved. Trimming left V 2 bases short and J 0 bases short, with 8 bases between. Germline V gives CDR1 MNHGY, CDR2 SAAAGT. The length of the CDR3 is 16 residues.

CDR3 residues: CASSLQGRRSTPSNQPQHF. DNA for the CDR3: TGCGCCAGCAGTCTACAGGGGCGACGATCCACCCCGAGCAATCAGCCCCAGCATTTT. The chain joins TRBV10-1 to TRBJ1-5; TRBD1 agrees at 7 bases. J was trimmed by 1 base and V by 5 bases; bases with no gene match: 17. This CDR3 comprises 19 residues. Germline V lookup: CDR1 WNHNN, CDR2 SYGVQD (reference sequence).

This clone was counted only a few times. V and J are TRBV6-8 and TRBJ1-5, with D unresolved. CDR1 is MNHGY, CDR2 SAAAGT, per germline. The CDR3 contains 14 residues. Trimming removed 5 bases at V and 7 bases at J, with 15 bases between. CDR3 sequence (DNA): TGTGCCAGCAGTGGTGGGCAGGTCGGGCAGCCCCAGCATTTT. Translated: CASSGGQVGQPQHF.

This clone was detected a few times. CDR3 residues: CASSIDPYYTEAFF. The CDR3 bases are TGTGCCAGTAGTATAGATCCCTATTACACTGAAGCTTTCTTT. The V and J genes are TRBV19 and TRBJ1-1, with D unresolved. The CDR3 consists of 14 residues. Trimming took off 0 bases at V and 3 bases at J, with 8 bases between the two ends. Germline values: CDR1 LNHDA, CDR2 SQIVND (reference sequence).

This chain joins TRBV6-8 and TRBJ2-7; the match to TRBD2 covers 14 bases. The V gene's germline CDR1 is MNHGY and CDR2 SAAAGT. Trimming removed 8 bases from V and 4 bases from J; junction bases left unmatched: 4. There are 14 residues in the CDR3. In DNA form, the CDR3 reads TGTGCCAGCCATGGACTAGCGGGAGGATACGAGCAGTACTTC. The encoded protein is CASHGLAGGYEQYF.

The CDR3 loop is CASSEVPGGGQETQYF. The DNA for the CDR3 is TGTGCCAGCAGTGAAGTGCCAGGGGGCGGGCAAGAGACCCAGTACTTC. This chain joins TRBV6-1 and TRBJ2-5, with TRBD1 identical over 8 bases. Losses at the gene ends were 1 base for V and 2 bases for J; bases not matched to a gene: 6. The germline V gene has CDR1 MNHNS and CDR2 SASEGT. This CDR3 region has 16 residues.

By proportion, this clone is medium-sized. A junction boundary mismatches the germline segment, possibly from a read error. The chain carries TRBV6-8 and TRBJ2-1; the D gene is possibly TRBD2 (5 bases). Germline CDR1 and CDR2: MNHGY and SAAAGT. The CDR3 runs to 13 residues. CDR3 protein: CASSYLPTTSSLF. The CDR3 DNA sequence: TGTGCCAGCAGTTACTTACCGACTACCTCTTCTCTCTTC.

This sequence joins TRBV19 and TRBJ1-2; weak D call: TRBD1 (5 bases). Deletions cut 5 bases from V and 4 bases from J, with 17 bases between. Germline lookup yields CDR1 LNHDA and CDR2 SQIVND (reference sequence). This CDR3 is built from 15 residues. The CDR3 sequence is CASSVSGLTVYGYTF. The DNA of the CDR3 is TGTGCCAGTAGTGTCTCGGGGCTAACGGTCTATGGCTACACCTTC.

This clone was counted a few times. The chain joins TRBV11-3 to TRBJ2-7; D is undetermined. Germline V CDR1 and CDR2: SGHNT, YENEEA. This CDR3 contains 14 residues. V lost 3 bases and J lost 3, with 12 bases in between. The CDR3 here is CASSFGSLLYEQYF. The CDR3 bases are TGTGCCAGCAGCTTCGGCAGCCTCCTCTACGAGCAGTACTTC.

The CDR3 nucleotides are TGTGCCAGCAGGTCCGGGACTAGCGGGAGCAATGAGCAGTTCTTC. Translated, it gives CASRSGTSGSNEQFF. The chain employs TRBV11-3 and TRBJ2-1; TRBD2 matches 14 bases. Germline V gene sequence: CDR1 SGHNT, CDR2 YENEEA. V was pared by 6 bases and J by 6 bases, with 4 bases of the junction left unmatched. The CDR3 consists of 15 residues.

The chain has TRBV28 and TRBJ2-1, with 14 bases lining up with TRBD2. CDR3 length: 20 amino acids. The germline CDR1 and CDR2 sequences are MDHEN and SYDVKM. V trimming: 2 bases; J trimming: 3 bases; junction bases outside the gene matches: 12. The CDR3 loop reads CASSLGQPGLAGAIYNEQFF. The CDR3, as DNA: TGTGCCAGCAGTTTAGGCCAACCGGGACTAGCGGGAGCGATCTACAATGAGCAGTTCTTC.

The rearrangement links TRBV28 to TRBJ2-1, with D unresolved. The germline V gene encodes CDR1 MDHEN and CDR2 SYDVKM. The V end lost 8 bases, the J end lost 0 bases, and 11 bases lay between the germline ends. This CDR3 is built from 14 residues. The CDR3 reads CASHHPGSYNEQFF. CDR3 coding DNA: TGTGCCAGCCACCACCCGGGCTCCTACAATGAGCAGTTCTTC. The full variable domain, completed using reference TRBV28 and TRBJ2-1, is DVKVTQSSRYLVKRTGEKVFLECVQDMDHENMFWYRQDPGLGLRLIYFSYDVKMKEKGDIPEGYSVSREKKERFSLILESASTNQTSMYLCASHHPGSYNEQFFGPGTRLTVL.

Only a few counts were recorded for this clone. The genes are TRBV28 and TRBJ2-3, with TRBD2 matching over 10 bases. The V and J ends lost 6 bases and 5 bases, in that order; junction bases with no gene match: 8. Germline V CDR1 and CDR2: MDHEN, SYDVKM. The CDR3 covers 15 residues. CDR3 in DNA: TGTGCCAGCAGAGGGACTAGCGCCCCGGAAGATACGCAGTATTTT. Its protein is CASRGTSAPEDTQYF.

J is TRBJ1-5 and V is TRBV28; tentative D call: TRBD1 (5 bases). V lost 5 bases and J 0 bases, leaving 17 bases between the germline ends. Germline assignment: CDR1 MDHEN and CDR2 SYDVKM. This CDR3 is 17 amino acids long. CDR3 protein: CASSLFFGAYSNQPQHF. The CDR3 nucleotides read TGTGCCAGCAGTCTGTTCTTCGGGGCCTATAGCAATCAGCCCCAGCATTTT. Using reference TRBV28 and TRBJ1-5 for the parts outside the CDR3, the full variable domain is DVKVTQSSRYLVKRTGEKVFLECVQDMDHENMFWYRQDPGLGLRLIYFSYDVKMKEKGDIPEGYSVSREKKERFSLILESASTNQTSMYLCASSLFFGAYSNQPQHFGDGTRLSIL.

V gene TRBV28 combines with J gene TRBJ2-7; 8 positions agree with TRBD1. Germline trimming cut 6 bases from V and 2 bases from J; bases unmatched to any gene: 12. Germline CDR1 reads MDHEN; CDR2 reads SYDVKM. The CDR3 loop spans 16 amino acids. The CDR3 sequence: CASSLTTGGYAYEQYF. The CDR3, as DNA: TGTGCCAGCAGCCTAACCACAGGGGGTTACGCCTACGAGCAGTACTTC.